A selection of T cell receptor beta chains follows, all from one sample in a study of T cell responses to AZD1222 COVID-19 vaccine. Assay used: immunoSEQ multiplex PCR; TCRdb lists only in-frame clones, some missing. The profile shows a few hundred thousand clones, approximately 95% of them singletons. The specimen comprised peripheral blood, sampled on day 0 of AZD1222 vaccination. The receptors were gathered from an adult in good health. CDR3s include the opening cysteine and the closing phenylalanine or tryptophan. The order of the fields is clone size, CDR3 length, J gene, D gene, V gene, CDR3 protein, CDR3 DNA. The D gene is left open where the match is weak. Clone size appears in some rows only: once, few, many, or a class for an expanded clone.

>once|16|TRBJ2-2|TRBD1|TRBV5-1
CASSLTGAANTGELFF
TGCGCCAGCAGCTTGACAGGGGCTGCGAACACCGGGGAGCTGTTTTTT
>once|16|TRBJ1-1|.|TRBV4-3
CASSQVGRAMNTEAFF
TGCGCCAGCAGCCAAGTAGGCAGGGCTATGAACACTGAAGCTTTCTTT
>.|13|TRBJ2-7|.|TRBV19
CASIGQITYEQYF
TGTGCCAGTATCGGGCAGATCACCTACGAGCAGTACTTC
>.|13|TRBJ1-2|.|TRBV5-1
CASSLGPLEGYTF
TGCGCCAGCAGCTTGGGGCCCCTCGAGGGCTACACCTTC
>once|13|TRBJ2-3|.|TRBV3-1/TRBV3-2
CASSQDLMLAQYF
TGTGCCAGCAGCCAAGATCTTATGTTGGCGCAGTATTTT
>.|18|TRBJ1-6|.|TRBV4-3
CASSQDGGGSSYNSPLHF
TGCGCCAGCAGCCAAGACGGGGGGGGAAGCTCCTATAATTCACCCCTCCACTTT
>.|15|TRBJ2-7|.|TRBV19
CASSIGAGTSYEQYF
TGTGCCAGTAGTATAGGGGCAGGCACATCCTACGAGCAGTACTTC
>once|13|TRBJ1-5|.|TRBV7-8
CASSLGTAQPQHF
TGTGCCAGCAGCTTAGGGACAGCTCAGCCCCAGCATTTT
>.|15|TRBJ2-7|TRBD1|TRBV28
CASMGPGQGAGEQYF
TGTGCCAGTATGGGTCCGGGACAGGGGGCCGGAGAGCAGTACTTC
>.|11|TRBJ2-1|.|TRBV20-1
CSASRGDEQFF
TGCAGTGCTAGCCGCGGGGATGAGCAGTTCTTC
>.|14|TRBJ1-6|TRBD1|TRBV28
CASSSTGDNSPLHF
TGTGCCAGCAGCTCAACAGGGGATAATTCACCCCTCCACTTT
>.|16|TRBJ2-3|.|TRBV27
CASSLSSRAITDTQYF
TGTGCCAGCAGTTTATCCTCCAGGGCCATCACAGATACGCAGTATTTT
>.|13|TRBJ1-2|.|TRBV28
CASLDPPGYGYTF
TGTGCCAGCCTAGACCCCCCGGGCTATGGCTACACCTTC
>.|14|TRBJ1-2|.|TRBV7-2
CASSGNRGNYGYTF
TGTGCCAGCAGCGGTAACCGGGGCAACTATGGCTACACCTTC
>.|13|TRBJ1-2|.|TRBV2
CASKTGPDYGYTF
TGTGCCAGCAAAACAGGTCCTGACTATGGCTACACCTTC
>once|13|TRBJ1-6|TRBD1|TRBV25-1
CASSGQGNSPLHF
TGTGCCAGCAGTGGACAGGGAAATTCACCCCTCCACTTT
>.|14|TRBJ2-7|.|TRBV28
CASSSLPFSYEQYF
TGTGCCAGCAGTTCCCTACCTTTCTCCTACGAGCAGTACTTC
>.|16|TRBJ2-7|TRBD2|TRBV13
CASSLYPGTSVGEQYF
TGTGCCAGCAGCTTATACCCCGGGACTAGCGTAGGCGAGCAGTACTTC
>once|14|TRBJ2-2|.|TRBV28
CASRRTGGAGELFF
TGTGCCAGCAGGAGAACAGGAGGGGCCGGGGAGCTGTTTTTT
>.|16|TRBJ2-7|TRBD1|TRBV7-9
CASSSVTGTGLYEQYF
TGTGCCAGCAGTTCCGTAACCGGGACAGGCCTCTACGAGCAGTACTTC
>.|12|TRBJ1-4|.|TRBV19
CASSIMVGKLFF
TGTGCCAGTAGTATAATGGTGGGAAAACTGTTTTTT
>.|13|TRBJ2-7|.|TRBV4-1
CASSQVGRLEQYF
TGCGCCAGCAGCCAAGTTGGGCGCCTCGAGCAGTACTTC
>.|15|TRBJ2-7|.|TRBV5-6
CASSFREPNAYEQYF
TGTGCCAGCAGTTTCAGGGAGCCTAATGCGTACGAGCAGTACTTC
>.|12|TRBJ1-2|.|TRBV9
CASTRDGYGYTF
TGTGCCAGCACCCGGGACGGCTATGGCTACACCTTC
>.|14|TRBJ2-1|TRBD1|TRBV7-2
CASSYRQGVYEQFF
TGTGCCAGCAGCTACCGACAGGGGGTCTATGAGCAGTTCTTC
>.|13|TRBJ2-1|TRBD2|TRBV10-1
CASSSGGGNEQFF
TGCGCCAGTAGTAGCGGGGGGGGCAATGAGCAGTTCTTC
>.|16|TRBJ2-1|.|TRBV5-4
CASSWGRRDYNVEQFF
TGTGCCAGCAGCTGGGGTAGGAGAGACTACAATGTGGAGCAGTTCTTC
>once|17|TRBJ1-1|TRBD1|TRBV6-2/TRBV6-3
CASSYFRQGTRGTEAFF
TGTGCCAGCAGTTACTTCAGACAGGGGACCCGGGGAACTGAAGCTTTCTTT
>.|17|TRBJ2-2|.|TRBV9
CASSVGPRGEGTGELFF
TGTGCCAGCAGCGTGGGCCCACGGGGAGAGGGCACCGGGGAGCTGTTTTTT
>.|16|TRBJ1-2|TRBD1|TRBV7-3
CASSLRSAGGNYGYTF
TGTGCCAGCAGCTTAAGGTCGGCAGGGGGAAACTATGGCTACACCTTC
>.|15|TRBJ1-2|TRBD1|TRBV6-5
CASSLMTGGRYGYTF
TGTGCCAGCAGTTTGATGACAGGGGGCCGCTATGGCTACACCTTC
>once|13|TRBJ2-7|TRBD1|TRBV3-1/TRBV3-2
CASSPTGGNEQYF
TGTGCCAGCAGCCCAACAGGGGGTAACGAGCAGTACTTC
>.|17|TRBJ2-6|.|TRBV9
CASAQASTFSGANVLTF
TGTGCCAGCGCCCAGGCGTCAACATTCTCTGGGGCCAACGTCCTGACTTTC
>.|13|TRBJ1-5|.|TRBV28
CASSHRVRQPQHF
TGTGCCAGCAGTCACAGGGTGAGGCAGCCCCAGCATTTT
>.|14|TRBJ1-5|.|TRBV27
CASSSEGLNQPQHF
TGTGCCAGCAGTTCTGAGGGACTCAATCAGCCCCAGCATTTT
>.|13|TRBJ1-2|.|TRBV7-2
CASSYRTGQGYTF
TGTGCCAGCAGCTACCGGACCGGTCAAGGCTACACCTTC
>.|13|TRBJ2-5|.|TRBV10-3
CAISESRGETQYF
TGTGCCATCAGTGAGTCCCGGGGAGAGACCCAGTACTTC